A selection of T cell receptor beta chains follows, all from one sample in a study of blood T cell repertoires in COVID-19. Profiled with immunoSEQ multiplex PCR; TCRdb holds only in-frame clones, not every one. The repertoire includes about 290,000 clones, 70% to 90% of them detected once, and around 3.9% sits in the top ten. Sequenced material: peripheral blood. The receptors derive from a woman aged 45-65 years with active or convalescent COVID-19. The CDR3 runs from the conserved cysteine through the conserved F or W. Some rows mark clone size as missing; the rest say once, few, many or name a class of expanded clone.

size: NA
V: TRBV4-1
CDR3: CASRGGKRTDTQYF

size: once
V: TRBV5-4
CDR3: CASSSGHAGYTF

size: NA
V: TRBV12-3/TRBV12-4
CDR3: CAIGLAASQVF

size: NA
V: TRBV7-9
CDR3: CASSLGMRDTEAFF

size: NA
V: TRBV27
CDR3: CASSFRSNWGYTF

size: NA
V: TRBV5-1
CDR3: CASSWGQGAAGEQFF

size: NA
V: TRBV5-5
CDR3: CASSFDRVTEAFF

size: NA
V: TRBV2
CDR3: CASSWRGLPSNQPQHF

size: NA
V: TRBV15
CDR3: CATSSGRAFAGELFF

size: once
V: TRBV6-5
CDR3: CASTIRGGNTIYF

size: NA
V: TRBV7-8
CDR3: CASSSRRRGLQETQYF

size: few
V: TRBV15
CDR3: CATSRGTGGSYEQYF

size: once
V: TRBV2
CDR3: CASSEDRGGNWSPLHF

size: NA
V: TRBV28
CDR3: CASSPPSGRGNQPQHF

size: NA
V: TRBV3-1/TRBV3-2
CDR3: CASSQVGGNQPQHF

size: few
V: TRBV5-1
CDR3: CASSFYGDNSPLHF

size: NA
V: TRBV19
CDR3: CASSEDRNTEAFF

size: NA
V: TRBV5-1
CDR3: CASSLASSYEQYF

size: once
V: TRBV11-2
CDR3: CASSEPGTGVYNEQFF

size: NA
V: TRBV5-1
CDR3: CASSSRQGAPNTEAFF

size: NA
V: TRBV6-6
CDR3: CASSYPGNIVNTEAFF

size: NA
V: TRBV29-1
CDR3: CSVEGGVGLAGGVYEQYF

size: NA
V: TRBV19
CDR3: CASSKQPQGPYQPQHF

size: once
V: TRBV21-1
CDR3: CARTAHRVNTGELFF

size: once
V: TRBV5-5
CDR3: CASSLATAGGIQYF

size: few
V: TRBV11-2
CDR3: CASTRNTGELFF

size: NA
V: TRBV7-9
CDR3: CASSPPAGGGYTF

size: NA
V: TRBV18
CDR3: CASSDLPGLAGHNPGEQYF

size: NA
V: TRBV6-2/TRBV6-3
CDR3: CASSYSAGNTEAFF

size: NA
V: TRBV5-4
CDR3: CASSFMAGNYGYTF

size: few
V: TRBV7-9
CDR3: CASSPRSLPNYGYTF

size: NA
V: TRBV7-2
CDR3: CASSFPLAGGPTDTQYF

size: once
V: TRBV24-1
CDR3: CATSDARGSESNQPQHF

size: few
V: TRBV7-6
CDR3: CASSLEQRELSYEQYF

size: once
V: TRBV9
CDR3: CASSVRGQAITSTDTQYF

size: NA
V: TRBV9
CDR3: CASSVAGGSGSENEQFF

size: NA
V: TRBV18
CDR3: CASSPPGQGNYGYTF

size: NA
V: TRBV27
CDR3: CASSSGLRNQPQHF

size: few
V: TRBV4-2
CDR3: CASSQDWTDLTDTQYF

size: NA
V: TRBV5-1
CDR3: CASSLDPSGTGELFF

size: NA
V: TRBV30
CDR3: CAWSFTLGDQPQHF

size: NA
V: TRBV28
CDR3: CASSFLQGTTGELFF

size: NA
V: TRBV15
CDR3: CATSRGGNGYTF

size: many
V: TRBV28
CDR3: CASTKQGFNYGYTF

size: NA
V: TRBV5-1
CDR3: CASSPGSTNYGYTF

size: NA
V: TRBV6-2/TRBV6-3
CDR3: CASSPGQMVDQETQYF

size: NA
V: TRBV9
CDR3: CASSVPTARTGDGYTF

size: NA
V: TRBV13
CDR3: CASRPAGDSNYGYTF

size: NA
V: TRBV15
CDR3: CATSTWGGSGANVLTF

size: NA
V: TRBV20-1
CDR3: CSALLQSGYTF

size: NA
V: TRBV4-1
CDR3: CASSQERDRGFSPLHF

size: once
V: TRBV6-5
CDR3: CASKEAPNTGELFF

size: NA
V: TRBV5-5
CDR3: CASREPNRGRGYTF

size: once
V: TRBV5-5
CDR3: CASSFSGLKAYEQYF

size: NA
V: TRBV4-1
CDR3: CASSQVQATGELFF